A single T cell receptor beta chain is shown here with its context. Antigen specificity is unknown. This entry is derived from a study of memory CD4+ T cells and cytomegalovirus serostatus. In the study overall: Healthy Belgian adult donors included roughly ten CMV-positive and 24 CMV-negative people.

The sort gate was single viable CD3+CD4+CD8-CD45RO+ cells for memory CD4+ T cells. The V end lost 3 bases, the J end lost 7 bases, and 10 bases lay between the germline ends. This CDR3 comprises 12 residues. Looked up from germline, CDR1 is SGHRS and CDR2 is YFSETQ. Sequencing used immunoSEQ multiplex PCR; TCRdb keeps in-frame clones, though not all of them. The table includes tens of thousands of clones, 77% detected once. Points from the study as a whole: About two fifths of the roughly 160 known CMV-associated TCRbeta sequences appeared in CD4+ memory.

This clonotype originated in an adult in good health and CMV-seronegative. This rearrangement joins TRBV5-1 to TRBJ2-5; possibly TRBD1 or TRBD2 for D (5 bases each). Sequences were obtained from memory CD4+ T cells from blood. CDR3 loop: CASSSRGGTQYF. The CDR3 bases are TGCGCCAGCAGCTCCCGTGGGGGGACCCAGTACTTC.